The 27 T cell receptor beta chains reported below all come from one sample, sequenced in a study of blood T cell repertoires in COVID-19. Here immunoSEQ multiplex PCR was the method, and the copy in TCRdb shows in-frame clones only, minus some. The data show 100,000 to 150,000 clones, 65% to 85% seen once. Sample: peripheral blood. These receptors came from a man older than 75 with active or convalescent COVID-19.

The rearrangement links TRBV28 to TRBJ1-2; a weak D match, TRBD1 (6 bases). This CDR3 is built from 13 residues. The ends were cut back, 8 bases at V and 7 bases at J, with 17 bases in the middle. Germline V gene data show CDR1 as MDHEN and CDR2 as SYDVKM. Here the CDR3 reads CASGVGAVGGYTF. Here the CDR3 DNA reads TGTGCCAGCGGGGTGGGGGCCGTGGGTGGCTACACCTTC.

This CDR3 is CASSSRDRAGYTF. CDR3 bases: TGCGCCAGCAGCTCCCGGGACAGGGCTGGCTACACCTTC. J is TRBJ1-2 and V is TRBV5-1; 9 positions agree with TRBD1. The CDR3 loop spans 13 amino acids. J was trimmed by 7 bases and V by 3 bases; bases with no gene match: 4. Germline V CDR1 and CDR2: SGHRS, YFSETQ. The variable domain in full, completed from reference TRBV5-1 and TRBJ1-2, reads KAGVTQTPRYLIKTRGQQVTLSCSPISGHRSVSWYQQTPGQGLQFLFEYFSETQRNKGNFPGRFSGRQFSNSRSEMNVSTLELGDSALYLCASSSRDRAGYTFGSGTRLTVV.

The J gene is TRBJ2-5, the V gene TRBV5-6; maybe TRBD1 (5 bases). V was clipped by 0 bases and J by 1 base, with 10 bases between them. Germline V gives CDR1 SGHDT, CDR2 YYEEEE. The CDR3 has 15 residues. CDR3 sequence: CASSLGKGRQETQYF. CDR3 coding DNA: TGTGCCAGCAGCTTGGGTAAGGGGCGCCAAGAGACCCAGTACTTC.

The J gene is TRBJ2-2, the V gene TRBV27; 7 bases map to TRBD1. With V trimmed by 6 bases and J by 3 bases, 4 bases remained unmatched. The CDR3 covers 14 residues. CDR1 and CDR2 from the germline V gene are MNHEY and SMNVEV (reference sequence). The CDR3 region is CASSLQGDTGELFF. The DNA for the CDR3 is TGTGCCAGCAGCCTCCAGGGGGACACCGGGGAGCTGTTTTTT.

V gene TRBV30 combines with J gene TRBJ1-5; TRBD1 aligns across 7 bases. The germline CDR1 and CDR2 sequences are GTSNPN and SVGIG (reference sequence). This CDR3 is 15 amino acids long. V shed 3 bases, J shed 3 bases, and the junction held 8 bases outside the gene matches. The CDR3: CAWSGPGGPNQPQHF. In nucleotides, the CDR3 is TGTGCCTGGAGCGGGCCAGGGGGGCCCAATCAGCCCCAGCATTTT.

This chain links TRBV7-2 with TRBJ1-2, with D tentatively TRBD1 (5 bases). This CDR3 spans 16 amino acids. Germline values: CDR1 SGHTA, CDR2 FQGNSA. Trimming took 1 base from V and 7 from J, leaving 19 bases between them. CDR3 amino acids: CASSLEGVGAEGGYTF. CDR3 DNA: TGTGCCAGCAGCTTAGAAGGGGTAGGGGCGGAGGGTGGCTACACCTTC.

The chain carries TRBV27 and TRBJ2-7, with 11 nucleotides matching TRBD2. J gave up 2 bases and V 5 bases, and 5 bases lay outside the gene matches. The CDR3 consists of 15 residues. The germline V gene encodes CDR1 MNHEY and CDR2 SMNVEV (reference sequence). The CDR3 loop reads CASSPIAGGPYEQYF. The CDR3 DNA is TGTGCCAGCAGTCCAATAGCGGGGGGGCCCTACGAGCAGTACTTC.

V is TRBV18 and J is TRBJ2-1, with 9 bases matching TRBD1. V lost 3 bases and J lost 4; bases outside the gene matches: 4. Germline V CDR1 and CDR2: KGHSH, LQKENI. The CDR3 sequence is 15 residues long. The CDR3 sequence is CASSPPGQGYNEQFF. The CDR3, as DNA: TGTGCCAGCTCACCCCCCGGACAGGGGTACAATGAGCAGTTCTTC.

The gene calls are TRBV11-2 and TRBJ1-4; 8 bases align to TRBD1. CDR1 and CDR2 (germline): SGHAT, FQNNGV. V was pared by 5 bases and J by 8 bases, with 7 bases of the junction left unmatched. There are 14 residues in the CDR3. The CDR3 nucleotides are TGTGCCAGCAGCCCCCAGGGGGCACGGGAAAAACTGTTTTTT. Amino acids: CASSPQGAREKLFF.

The rearrangement uses TRBV6-2 or TRBV6-3 and TRBJ1-2, with 9 bases identical to TRBD1. The junction had 12 bases not matched to a gene; V was cut back by 5 bases and J by 8 bases. The CDR3 covers 15 residues. The germline CDR1 and CDR2 sequences are MNHEY and SVGEGT. The CDR3 protein is CASSTRTGALRGYTF. The CDR3 nucleotides are TGTGCCAGCAGTACAAGGACAGGGGCCTTGAGAGGCTACACCTTC.

The chain carries TRBV7-2 and TRBJ2-3; 9 bases agree with TRBD2. The CDR3 consists of 14 residues. Germline assignment: CDR1 SGHTA and CDR2 FQGNSA. J was trimmed by 5 bases and V by 2 bases; bases with no gene match: 2. The CDR3 here is CASSLNSGGDTQYF. The CDR3 nucleotides are TGTGCCAGCAGCTTAAATAGCGGGGGAGATACGCAGTATTTT.

The chain recombines TRBV7-9 with TRBJ1-4; 10 bases map to TRBD1. The V gene's germline CDR1 is SEHNR and CDR2 FQNEAQ (reference sequence). J gave up 8 bases and V 5 bases, and 11 bases lay outside the gene matches. The CDR3 loop spans 16 amino acids. The CDR3 DNA reads as TGTGCCAGCAGCCGGGACAGGGGAAATGGGGAAGAAAAACTGTTTTTT. It translates to CASSRDRGNGEEKLFF. The variable domain in full, with the rest retrieved from reference TRBV7-9 and TRBJ1-4, is DTGVSQNPRHKITKRGQNVTFRCDPISEHNRLYWYRQTLGQGPEFLTYFQNEAQLEKSRLLSDRFSAERPKGSFSTLEIQRTEQGDSAMYLCASSRDRGNGEEKLFFGSGTQLSVL.

The gene calls are TRBV7-2 and TRBJ1-3, with no clear D. Germline-derived CDR1 and CDR2 are SGHTA and FQGNSA. Trimming removed 3 bases from V and 0 bases from J, with 12 bases in between. This CDR3 has 16 residues. The CDR3 DNA reads as TGTGCCAGCAGCTTCCTCGGGGTTAACTCTGGAAACACCATATATTTT. It yields the protein CASSFLGVNSGNTIYF.

About this clone itself: The same CDR3 also results from other DNA sequences found in this sample. This rearrangement joins TRBV18 to TRBJ2-1, with 8 bases matching TRBD2. The CDR3 totals 15 residues. Germline V gives CDR1 KGHSH, CDR2 LQKENI. The V gene end was trimmed by 0 bases and the J gene end by 4 bases; junction bases not matched to a gene: 2. This chain's CDR3 is CASSPPPSGYNEQFF. The CDR3 DNA reads as TGTGCCAGCTCACCACCTCCTAGCGGGTACAATGAGCAGTTCTTC.

This chain's CDR3 is CSASQGNEAFF. The CDR3 nucleotides read TGCAGTGCTAGTCAGGGGAATGAAGCTTTCTTT. V is TRBV20-1 and J is TRBJ1-1, with D perhaps matching TRBD1 (6 bases). The CDR3 loop spans 11 amino acids. Germline V gives CDR1 DFQATT, CDR2 SNEGSKA (reference sequence). The V end was cut by 3 bases, the J end by 7 bases, with 9 bases between.

V and J are TRBV6-2 or TRBV6-3 and TRBJ2-1, with a tentative D call TRBD2 (6 bases). V lost 8 bases to trimming and J lost 0 bases, with 17 bases between them. The CDR3 covers 16 residues. CDR1 and CDR2 from the germline V gene are MNHEY and SVGEGT. For the CDR3, the DNA is TGTGCCAGCGGCCCGCTCGGGAGCAGCTCCTACAATGAGCAGTTCTTC. Its translation: CASGPLGSSSYNEQFF.

The chain combines TRBV6-2 or TRBV6-3 with TRBJ1-2, with 7 bases identical to TRBD1. Germline V gene sequence: CDR1 MNHEY, CDR2 SVGEGT. The CDR3 has 14 residues. V shed 2 bases, J shed 4 bases, and the junction held 4 bases outside the gene matches. The CDR3 protein is CASSYPTGVYGYTF. As DNA, the CDR3 is TGTGCCAGCAGTTACCCAACAGGGGTCTATGGCTACACCTTC.

The rearrangement links TRBV6-1 to TRBJ1-5; D unclear. Germline lookup yields CDR1 MNHNS and CDR2 SASEGT. The CDR3 length is 13 residues. The V end was cut by 2 bases, the J end by 5 bases, with 7 bases between. CDR3 residues: CASSELVDQPQHF. In DNA form, the CDR3 reads TGTGCCAGCAGTGAATTGGTAGATCAGCCCCAGCATTTT.

The chain is built from TRBV6-2 or TRBV6-3 and TRBJ2-1; TRBD2 matches 8 bases. Germline V gene lookup returns CDR1 MNHEY and CDR2 SVGEGT. The CDR3 covers 16 residues. V lost 6 bases to trimming and J lost 1 base; unmatched junction nucleotides: 8. CDR3: CASSPGTRLSYNEQFF. As DNA, the CDR3 is TGTGCCAGCAGCCCCGGGACTAGGTTGTCCTACAATGAGCAGTTCTTC.

The V gene is TRBV5-4, the J gene TRBJ2-7; 9 bases are shared with TRBD1. This CDR3 comprises 15 residues. V lost 5 bases to trimming and J lost 6 bases; unmatched junction nucleotides: 12. The germline V gene has CDR1 SGHNT and CDR2 YYREEE (reference sequence). CDR3: CASSTRGQGVVEQYF. CDR3 coding DNA: TGTGCCAGCAGTACTAGGGGACAGGGTGTGGTCGAGCAGTACTTC.

This clone appeared once. This chain joins TRBV7-6 and TRBJ1-2; 12 bases are shared with TRBD1. The CDR3 is made up of 17 amino acids. The germline gives CDR1 SGHVS, CDR2 FNYEAQ. The junction had 7 bases not matched to a gene; V was cut back by 2 bases and J by 3 bases. This CDR3 reads CASSLLGGTGGDYGYTF. The CDR3 DNA reads as TGTGCCAGCAGCTTATTAGGGGGGACAGGGGGCGACTATGGCTACACCTTC.

This rearrangement joins TRBV7-2 to TRBJ1-1, with TRBD1 matching 7 bases. V shed 5 bases, J shed 0 bases, and the junction held 6 bases outside the gene matches. This CDR3 spans 15 amino acids. In germline, CDR1 is SGHTA, CDR2 FQGNSA. The CDR3 loop reads CASSNRQGMNTEAFF. For the CDR3, the DNA is TGTGCCAGCAGCAATCGACAGGGAATGAACACTGAAGCTTTCTTT.

This CDR3 reads CASSLDFRRPLHF. CDR3 nucleotides: TGTGCCAGCAGCTTAGATTTCCGGCGGCCCCTCCACTTT. The V and J genes are TRBV7-2 and TRBJ1-6; D is uncertain. Germline values: CDR1 SGHTA, CDR2 FQGNSA. V was clipped by 1 base and J by 13 bases, with 11 bases between them. The CDR3 loop spans 13 amino acids.

The rearrangement links TRBV2 to TRBJ1-2; 10 bases are a match to TRBD1. J lost 3 bases, V lost 5 bases, and 6 bases had no gene match. Germline CDR1 SNHLY, CDR2 FYNNEI. CDR3 length: 15 residues. The CDR3 loop is CASSHRDRGHYGYTF. The CDR3, as DNA: TGTGCCAGCAGTCACCGGGACAGGGGTCACTATGGCTACACCTTC.

This chain links TRBV29-1 with TRBJ2-3, with 11 positions matching TRBD2. This CDR3 has 14 residues. V shed 5 bases, J shed 2 bases, and the junction held 3 bases outside the gene matches. The germline V gene encodes CDR1 SQVTM and CDR2 ANQGSEA. The CDR3 DNA follows: TGCAGCGTTACTAGCGGGGGAGTCACAGATACGCAGTATTTT. It yields the protein CSVTSGGVTDTQYF.

The chain joins TRBV4-3 to TRBJ2-3, with TRBD2 matching 8 bases. Trimming cost V 0 bases and J 2 bases; bases outside gene matches: 7. Germline lookup yields CDR1 LGHNA and CDR2 YSLEER. The CDR3 has 17 amino acids. This CDR3 reads CASSQDTPGGFTDTQYF. The CDR3 region has the DNA TGCGCCAGCAGCCAAGATACCCCGGGAGGGTTCACAGATACGCAGTATTTT.

The chain is built from TRBV19 and TRBJ1-5; TRBD1 might be the D (5 bases). Germline lookup yields CDR1 LNHDA and CDR2 SQIVND (reference sequence). The germline V and J ends were trimmed by 1 base and 1 base, with 14 bases remaining between them. The CDR3 sequence is 17 residues long. CDR3 bases: TGTGCCAGTAGTATAGGGGGCAGGATAGTAAGCAATCAGCCCCAGCATTTT. This gives the protein CASSIGGRIVSNQPQHF.